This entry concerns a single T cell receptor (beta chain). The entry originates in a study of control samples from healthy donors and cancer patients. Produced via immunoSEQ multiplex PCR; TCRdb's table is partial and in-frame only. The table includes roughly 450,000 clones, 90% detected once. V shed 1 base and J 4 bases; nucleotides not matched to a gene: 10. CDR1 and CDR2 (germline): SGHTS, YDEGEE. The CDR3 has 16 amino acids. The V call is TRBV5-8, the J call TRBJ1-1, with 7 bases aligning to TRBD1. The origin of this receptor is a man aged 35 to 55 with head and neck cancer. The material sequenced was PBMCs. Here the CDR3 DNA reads TGTGCCAGCAGCTTGATACAGGGGAGGATTGGCACTGAAGCTTTCTTT. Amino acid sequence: CASSLIQGRIGTEAFF.